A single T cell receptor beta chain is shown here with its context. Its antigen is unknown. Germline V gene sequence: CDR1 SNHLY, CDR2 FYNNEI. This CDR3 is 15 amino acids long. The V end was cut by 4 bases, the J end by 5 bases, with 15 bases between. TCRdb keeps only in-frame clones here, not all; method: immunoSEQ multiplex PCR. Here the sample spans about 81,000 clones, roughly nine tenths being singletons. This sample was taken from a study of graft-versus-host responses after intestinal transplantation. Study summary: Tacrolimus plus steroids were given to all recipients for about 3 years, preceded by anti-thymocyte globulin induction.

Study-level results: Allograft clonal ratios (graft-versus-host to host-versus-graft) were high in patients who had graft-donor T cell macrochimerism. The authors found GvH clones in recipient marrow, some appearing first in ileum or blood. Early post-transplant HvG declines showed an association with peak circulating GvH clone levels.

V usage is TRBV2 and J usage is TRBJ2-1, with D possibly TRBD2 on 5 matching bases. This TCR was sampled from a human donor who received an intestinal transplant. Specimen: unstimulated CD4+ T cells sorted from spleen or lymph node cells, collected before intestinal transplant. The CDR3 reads CASSAWVARDNEQFF. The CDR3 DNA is TGTGCCAGCAGTGCCTGGGTAGCGCGGGACAATGAGCAGTTCTTC.